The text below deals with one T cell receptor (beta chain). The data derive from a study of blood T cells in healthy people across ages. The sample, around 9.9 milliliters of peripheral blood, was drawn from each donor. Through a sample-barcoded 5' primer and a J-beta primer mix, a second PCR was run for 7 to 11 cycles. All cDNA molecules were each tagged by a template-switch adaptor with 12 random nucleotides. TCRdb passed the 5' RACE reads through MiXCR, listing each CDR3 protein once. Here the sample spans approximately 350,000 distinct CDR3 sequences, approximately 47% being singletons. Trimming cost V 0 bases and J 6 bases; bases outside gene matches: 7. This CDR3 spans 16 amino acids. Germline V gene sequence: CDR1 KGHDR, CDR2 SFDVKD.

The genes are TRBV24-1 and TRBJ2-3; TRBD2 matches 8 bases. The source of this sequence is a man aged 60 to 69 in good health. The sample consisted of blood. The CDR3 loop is CATSDLKREGRDTQYF. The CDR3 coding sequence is TGTGCCACCAGTGATTTGAAACGGGAGGGGAGGGATACGCAGTATTTT.